The present T cell receptor (beta chain) was sequenced within a study of early T cells in non-severe SARS-CoV-2 infection. Notes on the study in general: Comparison of clonotypes with VDJdb favored anti-spike CD8 responses while missing private and CD4 specificities.

Attachment of unique molecular identifiers to individual cDNA molecules was performed. TCRdb passed the 5' RACE reads through MiXCR, listing each CDR3 protein once. The data show approximately 81,000 distinct CDR3 sequences, over 13% seen once. Concerning this clonotype: The antigen is undetermined.

The germline V and J ends were trimmed by 1 base and 7 bases, with 13 bases remaining between them. This CDR3 is built from 14 residues. Germline loops: CDR1 SGHTA, CDR2 FQGTGA. The chain recombines TRBV7-3 with TRBJ2-5, with D maybe TRBD2 (6 bases). Sequencing was performed on whole blood. The source of this sequence is an adult who was a healthcare worker with PCR-confirmed SARS-CoV-2 infection or an uninfected control (not recorded which). The CDR3 reads CASSLIAGLGTQYF. In nucleotides, the CDR3 is TGTGCCAGCAGCTTAATCGCGGGATTAGGGACCCAGTACTTC.